Given below is one T cell receptor beta chain in context. What it binds is unknown. The data belong to a study of long-term antiretroviral therapy in people with HIV. Study outcomes and limitations: Post-treatment diversity went higher with ART but stayed below transplant donor controls.

Runs used v3.0 of the immunoSEQ assay and were done at survey level. TCRdb keeps only in-frame clones here, not all; method: immunoSEQ multiplex PCR. The top ten clones hold under 3.5% of a sample with 20,000 or so clones, 84% of them seen once. This specimen consisted of unsorted PBMCs, obtained 1.9 years after starting antiretroviral therapy. The sequence was collected from a woman aged 45-60 years with HIV.

CDR3 bases: TGTGCCAGCAGTCCGGGGACAGGGGGCGGCTACACCTTC. Translation: CASSPGTGGGYTF. The J gene is TRBJ1-2, the V gene TRBV28, with 12 bases matching TRBD1. Germline V lookup: CDR1 MDHEN, CDR2 SYDVKM. This CDR3 contains 13 residues. V gave up 5 bases and J gave up 8 bases; unmatched junction bases: 3.